The entry below gives a single TCR beta chain sequence along with its context. CDR3 length equals 13 residues. J was trimmed by 8 bases and V by 5 bases; bases with no gene match: 7. Germline V gives CDR1 SEHNR, CDR2 FQNEAQ (reference sequence). Data came from immunoSEQ multiplex PCR; TCRdb stores just in-frame clones and leaves some out. The sample carries 60,000 to 80,000 clones, roughly 90% recorded once. Time point indicated: peripheral blood 6 weeks after treatment start. This sample stems from a study of PD-L1 blockade in urothelial cancer. The J gene is TRBJ1-2, the V gene TRBV7-9; TRBD1 aligns across 8 bases. This clonotype originated in a man in his sixties with urothelial cancer. The specimen comprised PBMCs, sampled around atezolizumab (anti-PD-L1) treatment. CDR3 DNA sequence: TGTGCCAGCAGCGCGGACAGGGTGGGCGGCTACACCTTC. It yields the protein CASSADRVGGYTF.